What follows are 11 T cell receptor beta chains derived from one specimen sequenced in a study of monozygotic twins with inflammatory bowel disease. TCRdb re-called the 5' RACE reads and shows each CDR3 protein once, DNA omitted. In all, the sample yields some 160,000 distinct CDR3 sequences. The sequencing sample was made of blood. The receptor source for this set is a human donor with ulcerative colitis or Crohn's disease, or a healthy co-twin of an affected twin (not recorded which).

V gene TRBV20-1 combines with J gene TRBJ2-1. The CDR3 totals 12 residues. Germline-derived CDR1 and CDR2 are DFQATT and SNEGSKA (reference sequence). The CDR3 here is CSARAPRVEQFF.

The chain uses TRBV29-1 and TRBJ2-1; TCRdb names TRBD2, which stays unverified in the absence of DNA. The CDR3 is 15 amino acids. Germline loops: CDR1 SQVTM, CDR2 ANQGSEA. Here the CDR3 reads CSGFDVTSGTGEQFF.

The chain is built from TRBV4-1 and TRBJ1-2. The CDR3 has 19 amino acids. The V gene's germline CDR1 is MGHRA and CDR2 YSYEKL. CDR3: CASSQAGGNRPPPTYGYTF.

The chain uses TRBV20-1 and TRBJ2-5; TCRdb indicates TRBD2, and absent DNA this call remains unverified. This CDR3 has 16 amino acids. Germline V gene lookup returns CDR1 DFQATT and CDR2 SNEGSKA (reference sequence). The CDR3: CSARDAGKLAGETQYF.

The V and J genes are TRBV5-1 and TRBJ1-1. The CDR3 runs 14 residues. Germline CDR1 is SGHRS and CDR2 is YFSETQ. This CDR3 reads CASSLVRENTEAFF.

The chain has TRBV20-1 and TRBJ2-1; TCRdb names TRBD2, which stays unverified in the absence of DNA. The CDR3 is made up of 17 amino acids. Germline CDR1 is DFQATT and CDR2 is SNEGSKA (reference sequence). CDR3 residues: CSVTGSTPGLTYNEQFF.

The chain uses TRBV29-1 and TRBJ1-1. CDR3 size: 12 residues. Germline V gene sequence: CDR1 SQVTM, CDR2 ANQGSEA. CDR3 loop: CSVARPNTEAFF.

The rearrangement links TRBV5-5 to TRBJ1-4. From germline, CDR1 is SGHKS and CDR2 YYEKEE (reference sequence). The CDR3 has 14 amino acids. The CDR3 loop is CASSFIQVNEKLFF.

The chain has TRBV7-8 and TRBJ2-2; TCRdb's D gene call, TRBD1, goes unchecked for lack of DNA. CDR1 is SGHVS and CDR2 is FQNEAQ in the germline V gene. The CDR3 is 15 amino acids. CDR3 region: CASSPGTGRNGELFF.

CDR3 sequence: CASSLEGIGGYEQYF. The V gene is TRBV5-1, the J gene TRBJ2-7; TCRdb's D gene call, TRBD1, goes unchecked for lack of DNA. This CDR3 comprises 15 residues. Germline V lookup: CDR1 SGHRS, CDR2 YFSETQ. Full variable domain (outside the CDR3, taken from reference TRBV5-1 and TRBJ2-7): KAGVTQTPRYLIKTRGQQVTLSCSPISGHRSVSWYQQTPGQGLQFLFEYFSETQRNKGNFPGRFSGRQFSNSRSEMNVSTLELGDSALYLCASSLEGIGGYEQYFGPGTRLTVT.

The V and J genes are TRBV5-6 and TRBJ2-1. The germline V gene encodes CDR1 SGHDT and CDR2 YYEEEE. The CDR3 consists of 15 residues. CDR3 sequence: CASSLVVAVYNEQFF.